This T cell receptor (beta chain) was retrieved from a study of breast tumors, draining lymph nodes, adjacent tissues. Findings of the study overall: Tumor and nontumor repertoires were significantly more similar in luminal-like than in basal-like breast cancer. Compared with lymph nodes, tumors were less diverse; compared with nontumor tissue, more.

Each CDR3 protein is one row after TCRdb ran MiXCR on the multiplex PCR reads. The data contain roughly 14,000 distinct CDR3 sequences, roughly 44% of them singletons. This clonotype was seen at least ten times. Its antigen remains unknown. Sequencing used tumor-adjacent breast tissue. The sequence derives from a female donor with breast cancer. Some clones in this sample may be carry-over from other donors' samples.

Here the CDR3 reads CASSLAAGGLSYNEQFF. The DNA of the CDR3 is TGTGCCAGCAGTTTAGCCGCGGGAGGCTTATCCTACAATGAGCAGTTCTTC. The chain recombines TRBV27 with TRBJ2-1; TRBD2 matches at 8 bases. V trimming: 2 bases; J trimming: 1 base; junction bases outside the gene matches: 7. Per the germline V gene, CDR1 is MNHEY and CDR2 is SMNVEV (reference sequence). This CDR3 spans 17 amino acids.